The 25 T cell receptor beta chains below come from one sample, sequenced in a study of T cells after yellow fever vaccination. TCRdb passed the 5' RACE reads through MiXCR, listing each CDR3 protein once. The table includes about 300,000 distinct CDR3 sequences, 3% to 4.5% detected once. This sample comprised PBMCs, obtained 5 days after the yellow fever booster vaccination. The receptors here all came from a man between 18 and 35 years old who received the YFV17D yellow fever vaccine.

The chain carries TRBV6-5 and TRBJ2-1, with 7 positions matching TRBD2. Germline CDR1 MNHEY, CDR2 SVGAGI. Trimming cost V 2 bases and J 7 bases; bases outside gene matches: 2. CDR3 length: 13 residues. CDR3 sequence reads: CASSYGEGNEQFF. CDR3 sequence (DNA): TGTGCCAGCAGTTACGGGGAGGGGAATGAGCAGTTCTTC.

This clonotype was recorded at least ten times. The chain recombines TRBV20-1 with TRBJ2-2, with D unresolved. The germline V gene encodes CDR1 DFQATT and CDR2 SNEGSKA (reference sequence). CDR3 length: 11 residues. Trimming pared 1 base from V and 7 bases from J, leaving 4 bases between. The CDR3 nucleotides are TGCAGTGCTAGAGTTAACGGGGAGCTGTTTTTT. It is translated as CSARVNGELFF.

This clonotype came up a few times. This chain's CDR3 is CSASGVVRNTEAFF. The CDR3 nucleotides are TGCAGTGCTAGCGGTGTAGTCCGGAACACTGAAGCTTTCTTT. V usage is TRBV20-1 and J usage is TRBJ1-1; D not certain. The V end lost 3 bases, the J end lost 1 base, and 12 bases lay between the germline ends. Germline V gene lookup returns CDR1 DFQATT and CDR2 SNEGSKA (reference sequence). The CDR3 spans 14 residues.

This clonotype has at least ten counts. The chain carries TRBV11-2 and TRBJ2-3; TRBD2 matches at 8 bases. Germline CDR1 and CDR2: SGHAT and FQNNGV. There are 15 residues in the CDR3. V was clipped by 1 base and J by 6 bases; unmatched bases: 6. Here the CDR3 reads CASSLARGGMDTQYF. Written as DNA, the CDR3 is TGTGCCAGCAGCTTAGCACGGGGGGGAATGGATACGCAGTATTTT. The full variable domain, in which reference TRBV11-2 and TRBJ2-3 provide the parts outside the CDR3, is EAGVAQSPRYKIIEKRQSVAFWCNPISGHATLYWYQQILGQGPKLLIQFQNNGVVDDSQLPKDRFSAERLKGVDSTLKIQPAKLEDSAVYLCASSLARGGMDTQYFGPGTRLTVL.

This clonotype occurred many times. Written as DNA, the CDR3 is TGTGCCATCAGTGAATCCTGGCAGGGGGCGTTAGGTGGGGAGCTGTTTTTT. Translation gives CAISESWQGALGGELFF. The rearrangement uses TRBV10-3 and TRBJ2-2; 8 bases match TRBD1. The CDR3 spans 17 residues. The V segment lost 3 bases and the J segment 8 bases; nucleotides outside the gene matches: 14. CDR1 is ENHRY, CDR2 SYGVKD, per germline.

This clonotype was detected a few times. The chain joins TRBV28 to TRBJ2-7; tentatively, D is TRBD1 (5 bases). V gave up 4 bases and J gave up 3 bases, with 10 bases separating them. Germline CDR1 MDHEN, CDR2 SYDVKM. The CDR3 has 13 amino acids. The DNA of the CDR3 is TGTGCCAGCAGTTCGGCCCAGGGCTACGAGCAGTACGTC. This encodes CASSSAQGYEQYV.

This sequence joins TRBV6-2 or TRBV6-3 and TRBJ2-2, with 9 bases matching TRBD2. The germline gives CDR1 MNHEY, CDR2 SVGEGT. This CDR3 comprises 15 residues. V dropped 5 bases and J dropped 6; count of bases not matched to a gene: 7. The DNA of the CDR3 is TGTGCCAGCAGTACGGGGACTAGCCGGGCCGGGGAGCTGTTTTTT. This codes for CASSTGTSRAGELFF.

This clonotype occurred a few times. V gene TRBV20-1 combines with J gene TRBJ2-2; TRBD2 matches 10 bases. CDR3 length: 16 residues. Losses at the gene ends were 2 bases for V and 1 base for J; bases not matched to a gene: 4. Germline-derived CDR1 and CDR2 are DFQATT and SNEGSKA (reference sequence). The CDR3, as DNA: TGCAGTGCTAGACCTAGCGGGGGCCGGAACACCGGGGAGCTGTTTTTT. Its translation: CSARPSGGRNTGELFF.

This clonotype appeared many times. CDR3 region: CASSYSGGGGRSLTQYF. CDR3 coding DNA: TGTGCCAGCAGTTACTCGGGGGGGGGAGGTCGGTCGCTTACGCAGTATTTT. J is TRBJ2-3 and V is TRBV6-5, with 7 bases lining up with TRBD2. J gave up 8 bases and V 0 bases, and 14 bases lay outside the gene matches. The germline V gene has CDR1 MNHEY and CDR2 SVGAGI. The CDR3 is 17 amino acids.

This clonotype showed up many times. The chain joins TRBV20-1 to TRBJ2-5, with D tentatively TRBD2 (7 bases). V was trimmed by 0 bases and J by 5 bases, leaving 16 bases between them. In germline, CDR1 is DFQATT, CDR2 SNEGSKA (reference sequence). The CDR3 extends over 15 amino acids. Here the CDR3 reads CSARDRRGPGETQYF. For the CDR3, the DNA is TGCAGTGCTAGAGATCGGCGGGGGCCAGGGGAGACCCAGTACTTC.

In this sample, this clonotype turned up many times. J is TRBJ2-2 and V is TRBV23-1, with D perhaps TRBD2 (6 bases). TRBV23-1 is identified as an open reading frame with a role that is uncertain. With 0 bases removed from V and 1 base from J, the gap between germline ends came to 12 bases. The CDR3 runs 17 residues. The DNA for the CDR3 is TGCGCCAGCAGTCAATCGGGAGGATCCCTGAACACCGGGGAGCTGTTTTTT. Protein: CASSQSGGSLNTGELFF.

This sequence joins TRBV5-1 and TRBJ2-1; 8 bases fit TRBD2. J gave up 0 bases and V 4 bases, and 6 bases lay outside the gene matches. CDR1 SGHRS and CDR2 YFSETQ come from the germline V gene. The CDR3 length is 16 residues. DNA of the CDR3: TGCGCCAGCAGCCGGGAGGGGTATAGCTCCTACAATGAGCAGTTCTTC. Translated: CASSREGYSSYNEQFF.

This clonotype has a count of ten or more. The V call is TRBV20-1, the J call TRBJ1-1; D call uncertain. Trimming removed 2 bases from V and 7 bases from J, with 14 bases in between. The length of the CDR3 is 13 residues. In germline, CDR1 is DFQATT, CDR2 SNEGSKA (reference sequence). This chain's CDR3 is CSARRGQKHEAFF. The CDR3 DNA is TGCAGTGCTAGACGCGGGCAGAAGCATGAAGCTTTCTTT.

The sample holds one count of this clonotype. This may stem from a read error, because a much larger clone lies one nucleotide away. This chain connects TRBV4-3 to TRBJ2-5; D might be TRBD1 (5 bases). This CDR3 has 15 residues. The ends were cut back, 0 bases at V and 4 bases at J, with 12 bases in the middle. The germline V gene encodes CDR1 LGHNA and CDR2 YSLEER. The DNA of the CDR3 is TGCGCCAGCAGCCAAGATCGGCAGGGCAGAGAGACCCAGTACTTC. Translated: CASSQDRQGRETQYF.

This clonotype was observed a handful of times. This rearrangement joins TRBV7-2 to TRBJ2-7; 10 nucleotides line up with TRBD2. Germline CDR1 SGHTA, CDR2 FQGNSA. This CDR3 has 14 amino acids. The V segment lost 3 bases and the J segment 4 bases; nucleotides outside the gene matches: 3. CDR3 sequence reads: CASSFQAGGYEQYV. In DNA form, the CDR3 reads TGTGCCAGCAGCTTTCAAGCGGGGGGGTACGAGCAGTACGTC.

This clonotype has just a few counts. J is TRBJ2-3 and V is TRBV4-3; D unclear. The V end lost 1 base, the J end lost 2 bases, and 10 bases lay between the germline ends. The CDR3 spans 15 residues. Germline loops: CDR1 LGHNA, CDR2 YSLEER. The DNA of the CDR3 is TGCGCCAGCAGCCAAGGTGCTGGGTTCACAGATACGCAGTATTTT. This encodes CASSQGAGFTDTQYF.

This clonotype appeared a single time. CDR3 region: CASSYLWDQPQHF. In DNA form, the CDR3 reads TGTGCCAGCAGTTACCTTTGGGATCAGCCCCAGCATTTT. This rearrangement joins TRBV6-2 or TRBV6-3 to TRBJ1-5; D ambiguous. Deletions cut 2 bases from V and 5 bases from J, with 7 bases between. This CDR3 has 13 residues. Germline loops: CDR1 MNHEY, CDR2 SVGEGT.

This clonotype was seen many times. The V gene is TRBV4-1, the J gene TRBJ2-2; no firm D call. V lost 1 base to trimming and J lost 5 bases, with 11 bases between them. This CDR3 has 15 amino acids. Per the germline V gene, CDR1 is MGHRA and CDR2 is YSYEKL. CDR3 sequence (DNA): TGCGCCAGCAGCCAAGCTGTTTCGAGGACCGGGGAGCTGTTTTTT. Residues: CASSQAVSRTGELFF.

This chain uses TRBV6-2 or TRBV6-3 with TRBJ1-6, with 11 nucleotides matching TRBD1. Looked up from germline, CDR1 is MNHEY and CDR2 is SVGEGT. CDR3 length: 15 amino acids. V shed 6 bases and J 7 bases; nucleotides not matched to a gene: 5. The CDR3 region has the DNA TGTGCCAGCAGGTTCGGACAGGGGGCGAATTCACCCCTCCACTTT. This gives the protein CASRFGQGANSPLHF.

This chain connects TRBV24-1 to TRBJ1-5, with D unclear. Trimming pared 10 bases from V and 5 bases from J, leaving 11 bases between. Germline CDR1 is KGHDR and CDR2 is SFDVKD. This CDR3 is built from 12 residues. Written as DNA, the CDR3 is TGTGCCACTTATAGACTTGATCAGCCCCAGCATTTT. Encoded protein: CATYRLDQPQHF.

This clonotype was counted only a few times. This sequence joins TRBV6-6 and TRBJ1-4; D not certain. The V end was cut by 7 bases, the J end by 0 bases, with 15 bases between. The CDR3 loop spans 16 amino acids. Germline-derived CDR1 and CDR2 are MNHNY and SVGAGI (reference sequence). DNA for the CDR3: TGTGCCAGCACCCTAAGGAATGGTGCAACTAATGAAAAACTGTTTTTT. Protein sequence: CASTLRNGATNEKLFF.

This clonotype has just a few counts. CDR3 amino acids: CASSFSVMETQYF. The DNA of the CDR3 is TGTGCCAGCAGCTTTTCCGTAATGGAGACCCAGTACTTC. The chain employs TRBV7-9 and TRBJ2-5; D gene ambiguous. Germline CDR1 SEHNR, CDR2 FQNEAQ (reference sequence). CDR3 length: 13 amino acids. The V end lost 3 bases, the J end lost 5 bases, and 10 bases lay between the germline ends.

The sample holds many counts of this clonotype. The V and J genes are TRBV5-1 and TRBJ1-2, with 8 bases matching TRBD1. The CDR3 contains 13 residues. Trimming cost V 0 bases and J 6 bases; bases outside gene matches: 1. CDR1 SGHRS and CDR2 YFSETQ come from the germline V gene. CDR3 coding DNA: TGCGCCAGCAGCTTGGACAGGGGGAATGGCTACACCTTC. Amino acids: CASSLDRGNGYTF.

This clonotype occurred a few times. The CDR3 here is CASSQDRRNQPQHF. The CDR3 region has the DNA TGTGCCAGCAGCCAGGACAGGAGAAATCAGCCCCAGCATTTT. The chain couples TRBV12-3 or TRBV12-4 to TRBJ1-5, with 7 nucleotides matching TRBD1. J lost 4 bases, V lost 6 bases, and 6 bases had no gene match. The CDR3 loop spans 14 amino acids.

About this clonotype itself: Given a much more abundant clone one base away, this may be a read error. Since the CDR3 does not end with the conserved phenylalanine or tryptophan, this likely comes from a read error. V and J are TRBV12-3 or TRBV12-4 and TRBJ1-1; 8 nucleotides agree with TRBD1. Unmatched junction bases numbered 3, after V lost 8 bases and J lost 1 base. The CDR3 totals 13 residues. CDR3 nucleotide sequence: TGTGCCAGCCGGACAGGGCGGAACACTGAAGCTTTCATT. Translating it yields CASRTGRNTEAFI.